The clone carrying this T cell receptor beta chain was counted ten times or more. These data belong to a study of T cells in Graves' hyperthyroidism and ophthalmopathy. The V segment lost 5 bases and the J segment 8 bases; nucleotides outside the gene matches: 6. CDR3 length equals 13 residues. TCR beta CDR3 regions were amplified from RNA transcripts. HTBI primers drove first-round RT-PCR of the TCR CDR3. From the multiplex PCR reads, TCRdb called clonotypes with MiXCR, one entry per CDR3 protein. The top ten hold 8% to 13% of the sample, which has roughly 380,000 distinct CDR3 sequences, about 14% seen once.

The clonotype originates from a woman aged 60-70 years with Graves' hyperthyroidism. Sequencing was done on a sample of blood. The chain links TRBV12-3 or TRBV12-4 to TRBJ2-1, with 7 bases aligning to TRBD1. The CDR3: CASSPQGWDEQFF. The DNA of the CDR3 is TGTGCCAGCAGTCCACAGGGGTGGGATGAGCAGTTCTTC.